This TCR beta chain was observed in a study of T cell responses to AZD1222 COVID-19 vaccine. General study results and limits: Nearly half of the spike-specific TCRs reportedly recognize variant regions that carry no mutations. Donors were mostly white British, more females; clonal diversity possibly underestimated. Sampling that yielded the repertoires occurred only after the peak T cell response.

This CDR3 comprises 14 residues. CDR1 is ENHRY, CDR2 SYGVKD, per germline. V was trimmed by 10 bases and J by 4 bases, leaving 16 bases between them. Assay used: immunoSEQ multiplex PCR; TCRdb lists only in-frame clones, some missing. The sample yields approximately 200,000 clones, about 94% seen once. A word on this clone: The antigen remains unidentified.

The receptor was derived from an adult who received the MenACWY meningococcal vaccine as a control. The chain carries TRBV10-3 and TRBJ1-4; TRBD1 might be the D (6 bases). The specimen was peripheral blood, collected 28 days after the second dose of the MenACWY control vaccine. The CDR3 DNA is TGTGCCAGTTCCAGACAGGCGGATAATGAAAAACTGTTTTTT. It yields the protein CASSRQADNEKLFF.